This entry lists 29 T cell receptor beta chains sequenced from one sample in a study of blood T cell repertoires in COVID-19. The data were produced by immunoSEQ multiplex PCR, yet TCRdb's version contains in-frame clones alone and is incomplete. The repertoire holds 200,000 to 250,000 clones, with roughly 86% as singletons. Sample: peripheral blood. Source of these receptors: a woman in her forties or fifties with COVID-19, enrolled during active disease.

The rearrangement joins TRBV11-1 to TRBJ2-3; 9 bases match TRBD1. CDR3 length: 15 residues. Germline-derived CDR1 and CDR2 are SGHAT and FQDESV (reference sequence). Losses at the gene ends were 1 base for V and 4 bases for J; bases not matched to a gene: 3. The CDR3 reads CASSLVDRGADTQYF. CDR3 bases: TGTGCCAGCAGCTTAGTGGACAGGGGTGCAGATACGCAGTATTTT.

This clone occurred a few times. J is TRBJ2-5 and V is TRBV3-1 (or the pseudogene TRBV3-2); 11 nucleotides align to TRBD2. This CDR3 region has 16 residues. After removal of 4 bases from V and 4 bases from J, the junction contained 8 bases not matched to a gene. Germline CDR1 LGHDT, CDR2 YNNKEL (reference sequence). Here the CDR3 DNA reads TGTGCCAGCAGCCTTCGAAGTAGCGGGGGGGCAGAGACCCAGTACTTC. Translation: CASSLRSSGGAETQYF.

V gene TRBV2 combines with J gene TRBJ2-1; 12 positions match TRBD1. CDR1 is SNHLY and CDR2 is FYNNEI in the germline V gene. V lost 8 bases, J lost 14 bases, and 4 bases stayed unmatched. The CDR3 loop spans 11 amino acids. The CDR3 spells CASGTGGVEFF. As DNA, the CDR3 is TGTGCCAGCGGGACAGGGGGCGTGGAGTTCTTC.

The chain uses TRBV6-6 and TRBJ2-6, with 8 bases matching TRBD1. V lost 6 bases, J lost 0 bases, and 4 bases stayed unmatched. CDR1 MNHNY and CDR2 SVGAGI come from the germline V gene (reference sequence). This CDR3 contains 16 residues. The CDR3 DNA is TGTGCCAGCAGGGGGACAGGAGTCTCTGGGGCCAACGTCCTGACTTTC. Translated, it gives CASRGTGVSGANVLTF.

This chain uses TRBV2 with TRBJ1-5; D not resolved. The length of the CDR3 is 13 residues. V was trimmed by 2 bases and J by 4 bases, leaving 6 bases between them. Germline V CDR1 and CDR2: SNHLY, FYNNEI. The CDR3 region is CASSEPLNQPQHF. In DNA form, the CDR3 reads TGTGCCAGCAGTGAACCGTTAAATCAGCCCCAGCATTTT.

The chain recombines TRBV5-8 with TRBJ1-5; TRBD1 aligns across 7 bases. In germline, CDR1 is SGHTS, CDR2 YDEGEE. Unmatched junction bases numbered 6, after V lost 2 bases and J lost 1 base. The CDR3 contains 16 residues. The CDR3 nucleotides are TGTGCCAGCAGCTTTAATAGGGGACAGAGCAATCAGCCCCAGCATTTT. Its protein is CASSFNRGQSNQPQHF.

J is TRBJ1-1 and V is TRBV24-1; D might be TRBD1 (5 bases). The CDR3 is 11 amino acids. V was clipped by 3 bases and J by 11 bases, with 9 bases between them. The V gene's germline CDR1 is KGHDR and CDR2 SFDVKD. The CDR3 is CATSDQGRAFF. The CDR3 coding sequence is TGTGCCACCAGTGATCAGGGTCGGGCTTTCTTT.

V usage is TRBV6-5 and J usage is TRBJ1-1; D is possibly TRBD1 (5 bases). CDR3 length: 14 residues. Trimming cost V 6 bases and J 0 bases, with 11 bases left between them. The germline CDR1 and CDR2 sequences are MNHEY and SVGAGI. The CDR3 nucleotides read TGTGCCAGCAGCCAGGGATTCCTGAACACTGAAGCTTTCTTT. Amino acid sequence: CASSQGFLNTEAFF.

The chain recombines TRBV7-2 with TRBJ2-2; D is perhaps TRBD1 (5 bases). The CDR3 has 14 residues. CDR1 is SGHTA, CDR2 FQGNSA, per germline. V was clipped by 5 bases and J by 5 bases, with 12 bases between them. The CDR3: CASSLLRQTGELFF. The CDR3 DNA sequence: TGTGCCAGCAGCCTTCTACGACAGACCGGGGAGCTGTTTTTT. Full variable domain (outside the CDR3, taken from reference TRBV7-2 and TRBJ2-2): GAGVSQSPSNKVTEKGKDVELRCDPISGHTALYWYRQSLGQGLEFLIYFQGNSAPDKSGLPSDRFSAERTGGSVSTLTIQRTQQEDSAVYLCASSLLRQTGELFFGEGSRLTVL.

This chain joins TRBV10-3 and TRBJ1-2; 8 bases agree with TRBD1. Per the germline V gene, CDR1 is ENHRY and CDR2 is SYGVKD. This CDR3 region has 13 residues. Unmatched junction bases numbered 0, after V lost 4 bases and J lost 2 bases. In DNA, the CDR3 is TGTGCCATCAGTGGACAGGGGAACTATGGCTACACCTTC. This encodes CAISGQGNYGYTF.

The rearrangement uses TRBV5-4 and TRBJ2-5; 7 bases are shared with TRBD1. The CDR3 runs to 17 residues. Unmatched junction bases numbered 17, after V lost 4 bases and J lost 5 bases. Germline V gives CDR1 SGHNT, CDR2 YYREEE (reference sequence). The CDR3 loop is CASSPRSSPGGEETQYF. The DNA of the CDR3 is TGTGCCAGCAGCCCCAGATCGTCACCAGGGGGAGAGGAGACCCAGTACTTC.

This chain links TRBV3-1 (or the pseudogene TRBV3-2) with TRBJ2-2; D perhaps matches TRBD1 (6 bases). The germline gives CDR1 LGHDT, CDR2 YNNKEL (reference sequence). This CDR3 is 16 amino acids long. V was shortened by 4 bases and J by 1 base, with 13 bases between the two germline ends. The CDR3 DNA reads as TGTGCCAGCAGCCCTCGGGCAGGGGTGAACACCGGGGAGCTGTTTTTT. Translated, it gives CASSPRAGVNTGELFF.

This clone was seen once. This chain uses TRBV11-1 with TRBJ1-1, with TRBD1 matching over 7 bases. The CDR3 is 14 amino acids. CDR1 and CDR2 from the germline V gene are SGHAT and FQDESV (reference sequence). V was clipped by 2 bases and J by 5 bases; unmatched bases: 5. As DNA, the CDR3 is TGTGCCAGCAGCTTAAAGGGGGCGGAAACTGAAGCTTTCTTT. It translates to CASSLKGAETEAFF.

This chain uses TRBV5-4 with TRBJ2-1; maybe TRBD1 (5 bases). The CDR3 totals 14 residues. Trimming removed 4 bases from V and 8 bases from J, with 16 bases in between. Germline CDR1 is SGHNT and CDR2 is YYREEE (reference sequence). The chain's CDR3 is CASSVLGRADEQFF. Written as DNA, the CDR3 is TGTGCCAGCAGCGTCTTGGGGCGAGCTGATGAGCAGTTCTTC.

The chain recombines TRBV9 with TRBJ1-1; D gene uncertain. Between the trimmed V and J ends, which lost 8 bases and 5 bases, there was a span of 19 bases. The CDR3 is 14 residues long. CDR1 and CDR2 from the germline V gene are SGDLS and YYNGEE. The CDR3 bases are TGTGCCAGTAGTTCCAGATGGCAGGAAACTGAAGCTTTCTTT. It yields the protein CASSSRWQETEAFF.

This rearrangement joins TRBV28 to TRBJ2-3; no clear D gene. Germline V lookup: CDR1 MDHEN, CDR2 SYDVKM. The CDR3 totals 12 residues. Trimming took off 6 bases at V and 2 bases at J, with 6 bases between the two ends. CDR3 amino acids: CASRVDTDTQYF. CDR3 nucleotides: TGTGCCAGCAGAGTAGACACAGATACGCAGTATTTT. The full variable domain, rest sourced from reference TRBV28 and TRBJ2-3, is DVKVTQSSRYLVKRTGEKVFLECVQDMDHENMFWYRQDPGLGLRLIYFSYDVKMKEKGDIPEGYSVSREKKERFSLILESASTNQTSMYLCASRVDTDTQYFGPGTRLTVL.

The chain employs TRBV3-1 (or the pseudogene TRBV3-2) and TRBJ1-5, with 9 bases aligning to TRBD1. Losses at the gene ends were 4 bases for V and 0 bases for J; bases not matched to a gene: 13. Per the germline V gene, CDR1 is LGHDT and CDR2 is YNNKEL (reference sequence). CDR3 size: 19 residues. The CDR3 reads CASSPDPDRGKSSNQPQHF. CDR3 coding DNA: TGTGCCAGCAGCCCAGACCCGGACAGGGGAAAAAGTAGCAATCAGCCCCAGCATTTT.

This chain connects TRBV27 to TRBJ2-7; a possible D gene is TRBD1 (5 bases). CDR1 and CDR2 (germline): MNHEY, SMNVEV (reference sequence). The CDR3 contains 15 residues. Trimming removed 6 bases from V and 5 bases from J, with 20 bases in between. CDR3 loop: CASRTAGPLNHEQYF. CDR3 nucleotide sequence: TGTGCCAGCAGGACCGCAGGGCCTCTTAACCACGAGCAGTACTTC.

The gene calls are TRBV30 and TRBJ1-2; the match to TRBD1 covers 12 bases. V dropped 5 bases and J dropped 8; count of bases not matched to a gene: 12. The V gene's germline CDR1 is GTSNPN and CDR2 SVGIG (reference sequence). This CDR3 comprises 15 residues. CDR3 coding DNA: TGTGCCTGGTCAACCGGGACAGGGGGCGCGGGAGGCTACACCTTC. Residues: CAWSTGTGGAGGYTF.

The chain employs TRBV19 and TRBJ2-2, with 7 bases matching TRBD1. The CDR3 totals 15 residues. The ends lost 8 bases at V and 1 base at J; junction bases unmatched: 7. The germline gives CDR1 LNHDA, CDR2 SQIVND (reference sequence). CDR3 residues: CASSTGLVNTGELFF. CDR3 nucleotide sequence: TGTGCCAGTTCGACAGGGTTAGTGAACACCGGGGAGCTGTTTTTT.

The rearrangement joins TRBV13 to TRBJ1-1; the match to TRBD1 covers 7 bases. V lost 5 bases and J lost 5; bases outside the gene matches: 5. The germline CDR1 and CDR2 sequences are PRHDT and FYEKMQ (reference sequence). The CDR3 totals 13 residues. The CDR3 DNA reads TGTGCCAGCAGCGCGGACAGGCGGACTGAAGCTTTCTTT. Its protein product is CASSADRRTEAFF.

The rearrangement uses TRBV6-2 or TRBV6-3 and TRBJ1-5, with a tentative D call TRBD1 (6 bases). The CDR3 is made up of 12 amino acids. Trimming cost V 4 bases and J 10 bases, with 11 bases left between them. The germline V gene has CDR1 MNHEY and CDR2 SVGEGT. DNA of the CDR3: TGTGCCAGCAGTTTTACAGGGAGTCCCCAGCATTTT. Translating gives CASSFTGSPQHF.

The chain is built from TRBV7-7 and TRBJ2-5, with a weak D call TRBD1 (6 bases). Germline loops: CDR1 SSHAT, CDR2 FNYEAQ (reference sequence). CDR3 size: 14 residues. V lost 2 bases and J 1 base, leaving 8 bases between the germline ends. CDR3 DNA: TGTGCCAGCAGCTTAACAGGGAGCCAAGAGACCCAGTACTTC. It specifies CASSLTGSQETQYF.

The V gene is TRBV19, the J gene TRBJ1-1, with D maybe TRBD1 (6 bases). V gave up 3 bases and J gave up 3 bases, with 14 bases separating them. The CDR3 sequence is 15 residues long. Per germline, CDR1 LNHDA and CDR2 SQIVND (reference sequence). For the CDR3, the DNA is TGTGCCAGTAGTATTAGGGGGAATTCGCACACTGAAGCTTTCTTT. This codes for CASSIRGNSHTEAFF.

The rearrangement links TRBV18 to TRBJ1-5; tentatively, D is TRBD1 (6 bases). The CDR3 runs to 14 residues. CDR1 and CDR2 (germline): KGHSH, LQKENI. Trimming stripped 3 bases from V and 5 bases from J, with 11 bases between. The CDR3 coding sequence is TGTGCCAGCTCACCCGGACAGCCCTATCAGCCCCAGCATTTT. The encoded protein is CASSPGQPYQPQHF.

The gene calls are TRBV6-1 and TRBJ2-2; D perhaps matches TRBD2 (6 bases). This CDR3 has 19 amino acids. V was trimmed by 3 bases and J by 1 base, leaving 21 bases between them. CDR1 is MNHNS and CDR2 is SASEGT in the germline V gene. The chain's CDR3 is CASSERGGGGGRNTGELFF. In DNA, the CDR3 is TGTGCCAGCAGTGAGCGCGGAGGAGGCGGAGGGAGGAACACCGGGGAGCTGTTTTTT.

The V call is TRBV27, the J call TRBJ1-5; D is unclear. V lost 5 bases and J lost 3, with 11 bases in between. The CDR3 has 14 amino acids. Germline loops: CDR1 MNHEY, CDR2 SMNVEV (reference sequence). CDR3 region: CASSRDTFNQPQHF. The DNA for the CDR3 is TGTGCCAGCAGTCGAGACACTTTCAATCAGCCCCAGCATTTT.

This chain links TRBV5-1 with TRBJ2-2; 7 bases agree with TRBD1. There are 17 residues in the CDR3. Germline values: CDR1 SGHRS, CDR2 YFSETQ. The trim removed 4 bases at V and 5 bases at J, leaving 14 bases unmatched. CDR3: CASSRLFRQGSTGELFF. The CDR3 DNA follows: TGCGCCAGCAGCCGACTATTTAGACAGGGAAGTACCGGGGAGCTGTTTTTT.

The V gene is TRBV30, the J gene TRBJ1-3, with TRBD1 matching 7 bases. Germline V gene data show CDR1 as GTSNPN and CDR2 as SVGIG (reference sequence). Trimming at V came to 3 bases and at J to 4 bases, leaving 6 bases not matched to a gene. The CDR3 contains 14 residues. For the CDR3, the DNA is TGTGCCTGGAGCCTGGACAGGAGAGGAAACACCATATATTTT. This encodes CAWSLDRRGNTIYF.